The present entry profiles one T cell receptor beta chain with its context. The entry originates in a study of blood T cell repertoires in COVID-19. The assay was immunoSEQ multiplex PCR, and TCRdb's table has in-frame clones only and misses some. The sample yields 110,000 to 150,000 clones, 75% to 90% seen once. Looked up from germline, CDR1 is SGHTA and CDR2 is FQGTGA. The CDR3 contains 15 residues. V was pared by 3 bases and J by 4 bases, with 2 bases of the junction left unmatched. The chain couples TRBV7-3 to TRBJ2-1; 11 bases align to TRBD2. The clonotype was recovered from an older woman with active COVID-19. What was sequenced was peripheral blood. The CDR3 DNA sequence: TGTGCCAGCAGCTTTGGGACTAGCGGTTACAATGAGCAGTTCTTC. Translated, it gives CASSFGTSGYNEQFF.